The T cell receptor (beta chain) under discussion was sequenced for a study of shared clonotypes between healthy human individuals. Germline V gene sequence: CDR1 SGHTA, CDR2 FQGNSA. The CDR3 spans 15 residues. The ends were cut back, 6 bases at V and 0 bases at J, with 13 bases in the middle. Donors were Caucasian adults residing in Nashville, Tennessee, USA. Clones were read by immunoSEQ multiplex PCR, and TCRdb kept only the in-frame ones, dropping some. The sample has some 2,500,000 clones; 92% are singletons. The chain carries TRBV7-2 and TRBJ2-3; D gene uncertain. This sequence was found in a man aged 18 to 29 in good health. Some clones in this sample may be carry-over from other donors' samples. The sequenced sample was naive CD4+ T cells from PBMCs. Specified subset: CD45RA+ positively selected. DNA of the CDR3: TGTGCCAGCAGTGGTAGGGTGACCAGCACAGATACGCAGTATTTT. Amino acid sequence: CASSGRVTSTDTQYF. Together with reference TRBV7-2 and TRBJ2-3, the CDR3 gives the full variable domain: GAGVSQSPSNKVTEKGKDVELRCDPISGHTALYWYRQSLGQGLEFLIYFQGNSAPDKSGLPSDRFSAERTGGSVSTLTIQRTQQEDSAVYLCASSGRVTSTDTQYFGPGTRLTVL.